The 22 T cell receptor beta chains reported below all come from one sample, sequenced in a study of shared clonotypes between healthy human individuals. Cells designated naive CD8 were CD45RO-negative and were positively selected for CCR7, with terminally differentiated effector memory CD45RA+ cells excluded. TCRdb keeps only in-frame clones here, not all; method: immunoSEQ multiplex PCR. Here the sample spans approximately 1.9 million clones, just under 95% being singletons. The sequenced sample consisted of naive CD8+ T cells from PBMCs. The receptor set was obtained from a man between 18 and 35 years old in good health. Some clones in this sample may be carry-over from other donors' samples.

The chain joins TRBV5-6 to TRBJ1-5, with TRBD1 matching 7 bases. J lost 0 bases, V lost 4 bases, and 10 bases had no gene match. CDR3 length: 17 residues. The germline V gene has CDR1 SGHDT and CDR2 YYEEEE. The CDR3 region is CASSPLRTGYSNQPQHF. In DNA, the CDR3 is TGTGCCAGCAGCCCACTTCGGACAGGATATAGCAATCAGCCCCAGCATTTT. The full variable domain, in which reference TRBV5-6 and TRBJ1-5 provide the parts outside the CDR3, is DAGVTQSPTHLIKTRGQQVTLRCSPKSGHDTVSWYQQALGQGPQFIFQYYEEEERQRGNFPDRFSGHQFPNYSSELNVNALLLGDSALYLCASSPLRTGYSNQPQHFGDGTRLSIL.

Comment on this clone: The identical CDR3 is also encoded by other nucleotide sequences in the sample. The J gene is TRBJ2-7, the V gene TRBV20-1; D gene ambiguous. The CDR3 is 11 amino acids. Trimming took off 5 bases at V and 2 bases at J, with 7 bases between the two ends. The germline V gene has CDR1 DFQATT and CDR2 SNEGSKA (reference sequence). In DNA form, the CDR3 reads TGCAGTGCTCGCTCGGCCTACGAGCAGTACTTC. This encodes CSARSAYEQYF.

The V and J genes are TRBV7-6 and TRBJ2-7; D remains ambiguous. CDR1 is SGHVS and CDR2 is FNYEAQ in the germline V gene. The CDR3 length is 13 residues. V lost 4 bases to trimming and J lost 2 bases, with 9 bases between them. The DNA for the CDR3 is TGTGCCAGCAGCTCCGCGATAGCCTACGAGCAGTACTTC. Its translation is CASSSAIAYEQYF.

The chain joins TRBV19 to TRBJ2-5; 7 bases are shared with TRBD2. Losses at the gene ends were 4 bases for V and 5 bases for J; bases not matched to a gene: 7. This CDR3 is built from 14 residues. The germline CDR1 and CDR2 sequences are LNHDA and SQIVND (reference sequence). The CDR3 nucleotides are TGTGCCAGTAGTAGAGGCGGGAGTCGGGAGACCCAGTACTTC. The encoded protein is CASSRGGSRETQYF.

This chain links TRBV5-6 with TRBJ1-2; 7 positions match TRBD1. The ends lost 0 bases at V and 4 bases at J; junction bases unmatched: 6. Germline V gene data show CDR1 as SGHDT and CDR2 as YYEEEE. The CDR3 sequence is 15 residues long. CDR3: CASSLGSGGRYGYTF. CDR3 nucleotide sequence: TGTGCCAGCAGCTTGGGGTCAGGGGGACGCTATGGCTACACCTTC.

The J gene is TRBJ1-2, the V gene TRBV9; the D gene is possibly TRBD1 (6 bases). Per germline, CDR1 SGDLS and CDR2 YYNGEE. The CDR3 has 15 amino acids. V lost 0 bases to trimming and J lost 4 bases, with 13 bases between them. CDR3 nucleotides: TGTGCCAGCAGCGTAGAACAGGGCCCCCTCTATGGCTACACCTTC. Translating gives CASSVEQGPLYGYTF.

The rearrangement joins TRBV4-1 to TRBJ2-5, with D unresolved. Germline V CDR1 and CDR2: MGHRA, YSYEKL. V shed 0 bases and J shed 9 bases, with 8 bases lying between them. CDR3 length equals 12 residues. CDR3 in DNA: TGCGCCAGCAGCCAAGATCATCCCCCCCAGTACTTC. It encodes CASSQDHPPQYF.

The chain has TRBV11-2 and TRBJ2-2, with 7 bases that match TRBD1. V trimming: 5 bases; J trimming: 7 bases; junction bases outside the gene matches: 22. CDR1 SGHAT and CDR2 FQNNGV come from the germline V gene. The CDR3 totals 19 residues. The CDR3 is CASSKGNDRAPREDGELFF. The CDR3 DNA reads TGTGCCAGCAGCAAGGGGAACGACAGGGCCCCCCGAGAGGACGGGGAGCTGTTTTTT.

Comments on this clone: The sample has other DNA sequences that encode this CDR3 too. The rearrangement links TRBV19 to TRBJ2-7; 7 positions agree with TRBD1. In germline, CDR1 is LNHDA, CDR2 SQIVND (reference sequence). V gave up 3 bases and J gave up 3 bases; unmatched junction bases: 5. This CDR3 has 14 residues. The CDR3 bases are TGTGCCAGTAGTATCCGACAGGGTCGCTACGAGCAGTACTTC. Protein sequence: CASSIRQGRYEQYF.

This clone was recorded once. The V and J genes are TRBV4-2 and TRBJ2-1; 10 bases match TRBD2. Germline assignment: CDR1 LGHNA and CDR2 YNFKEQ. V shed 1 base, J shed 5 bases, and the junction held 8 bases outside the gene matches. The CDR3 has 17 residues. The CDR3 is CASSQVPWTSGDNEQFF. Written as DNA, the CDR3 is TGTGCCAGCAGCCAAGTCCCCTGGACTAGCGGAGACAATGAGCAGTTCTTC.

The chain has TRBV6-5 and TRBJ1-5, with TRBD1 matching over 9 bases. This CDR3 region has 15 residues. J was trimmed by 0 bases and V by 5 bases; bases with no gene match: 2. Germline V gene lookup returns CDR1 MNHEY and CDR2 SVGAGI. The CDR3 nucleotides read TGTGCCAGCAGTATGGACAGGGGTAGCAATCAGCCCCAGCATTTT. This sequence encodes CASSMDRGSNQPQHF.

The chain employs TRBV5-1 and TRBJ2-5, with D maybe TRBD2 (5 bases). The germline V and J ends were trimmed by 4 bases and 0 bases, with 7 bases remaining between them. Germline CDR1 is SGHRS and CDR2 is YFSETQ. There are 13 residues in the CDR3. CDR3 amino acids: CASSTDYQETQYF. The CDR3 nucleotides read TGCGCCAGCAGCACGGACTACCAAGAGACCCAGTACTTC.

The chain carries TRBV10-3 and TRBJ1-1, with D perhaps TRBD1 (5 bases). V was pared by 5 bases and J by 1 base, with 11 bases between. From germline, CDR1 is ENHRY and CDR2 SYGVKD. This CDR3 region has 14 residues. The CDR3 reads CAISSGQGNTEAFF. The CDR3 coding sequence is TGTGCCATCAGTAGCGGGCAGGGGAACACTGAAGCTTTCTTT.

The chain is built from TRBV7-9 and TRBJ2-7; D perhaps matches TRBD1 (6 bases). Germline values: CDR1 SEHNR, CDR2 FQNEAQ (reference sequence). V lost 0 bases to trimming and J lost 3 bases, with 12 bases between them. The CDR3 extends over 15 amino acids. The CDR3 DNA reads as TGTGCCAGCAGCTTAGCCGGGACAAATAACTACGAGCAGTACTTC. Protein: CASSLAGTNNYEQYF.

The chain couples TRBV7-8 to TRBJ2-3, with D unclear. The CDR3 totals 17 residues. The V end was cut by 5 bases, the J end by 0 bases, with 18 bases between. The germline V gene encodes CDR1 SGHVS and CDR2 FQNEAQ. CDR3 loop: CASSALDVALSTDTQYF. CDR3 nucleotides: TGTGCCAGCAGCGCACTCGATGTGGCCTTGAGCACAGATACGCAGTATTTT. Together with reference TRBV7-8 and TRBJ2-3, the CDR3 gives the full variable domain: GAGVSQSPRYKVAKRGQDVALRCDPISGHVSLFWYQQALGQGPEFLTYFQNEAQLDKSGLPSDRFFAERPEGSVSTLKIQRTQQEDSAVYLCASSALDVALSTDTQYFGPGTRLTVL.

The gene calls are TRBV5-6 and TRBJ2-5; a weak D match, TRBD1 (5 bases). The germline gives CDR1 SGHDT, CDR2 YYEEEE. The V gene lost 10 bases and the J gene lost 1 base, with 11 bases spanning the gap. This CDR3 is built from 12 residues. CDR3 bases: TGTGCCTCCAGGGCCCCCCAAGAGACCCAGTACTTC. Encoded protein: CASRAPQETQYF.

The V gene is TRBV4-1, the J gene TRBJ2-7; perhaps TRBD1 as D (6 bases). The CDR3 consists of 14 residues. Germline V gives CDR1 MGHRA, CDR2 YSYEKL. V lost 3 bases to trimming and J lost 2 bases, with 11 bases between them. The CDR3 reads CASSHLQGTYEQYF. The CDR3 nucleotides read TGCGCCAGCAGCCATTTACAGGGAACCTACGAGCAGTACTTC.

The sample holds one count of this clone. The rearrangement joins TRBV9 to TRBJ2-1; 8 bases are a match to TRBD2. Germline V gene data show CDR1 as SGDLS and CDR2 as YYNGEE. CDR3 length equals 14 residues. J gave up 4 bases and V 2 bases, and 2 bases lay outside the gene matches. CDR3 sequence: CASSVLAGYNEQFF. The DNA of the CDR3 is TGTGCCAGCAGCGTTCTAGCGGGTTACAATGAGCAGTTCTTC.

The CDR3 is CASSAGRANEQYF. The CDR3 DNA reads as TGTGCCAGCAGCGCAGGGAGGGCCAATGAGCAGTACTTC. The chain recombines TRBV7-2 with TRBJ2-7, with TRBD2 matching 7 bases. The germline gives CDR1 SGHTA, CDR2 FQGNSA. V lost 5 bases, J lost 7 bases, and 8 bases stayed unmatched. The CDR3 runs 13 residues.

V and J are TRBV27 and TRBJ2-7; D gene ambiguous. CDR3 size: 16 residues. The germline V and J ends were trimmed by 2 bases and 6 bases, with 20 bases remaining between them. CDR1 and CDR2 from the germline V gene are MNHEY and SMNVEV (reference sequence). The CDR3 DNA reads as TGTGCCAGCAGTTTAGCGTTTTGGAGTAGCCTCGTCGAGCAGTACTTC. Translation gives CASSLAFWSSLVEQYF.

This sequence joins TRBV5-1 and TRBJ2-7; 11 nucleotides match TRBD2. From germline, CDR1 is SGHRS and CDR2 YFSETQ. The length of the CDR3 is 16 residues. Trimming removed 4 bases from V and 6 bases from J; junction bases left unmatched: 12. The CDR3, as DNA: TGCGCCAGCAGCACCTTACTAGCGGGAGTCCCTTTCGAGCAGTACTTC. It specifies CASSTLLAGVPFEQYF.

The chain has TRBV5-4 and TRBJ2-1, with a tentative D call TRBD2 (6 bases). The germline gives CDR1 SGHNT, CDR2 YYREEE (reference sequence). Deletions cut 7 bases from V and 9 bases from J, with 17 bases between. The CDR3 totals 13 residues. CDR3 amino acids: CASFFTGASEQFF. As DNA, the CDR3 is TGTGCCAGCTTCTTCACGGGAGCTAGTGAGCAGTTCTTC.